This T cell receptor (beta chain) was sequenced for a study of early T cells in non-severe SARS-CoV-2 infection. This clonotype was picked up a small number of times. MiXCR, run by TCRdb on the 5' RACE reads, gives a single entry per CDR3 protein. The data show about 68,000 distinct CDR3 sequences, roughly a tenth seen once. Source material: whole blood. The receptor was isolated from an adult who was a healthcare worker with PCR-confirmed SARS-CoV-2 infection or an uninfected control (not recorded which).

The CDR3 DNA sequence: TGTGCCAGCAGTTCCCCGACTAGCGGGAGAACCCACGAGCAGTACTTC. It yields the protein CASSSPTSGRTHEQYF. The genes are TRBV27 and TRBJ2-7, with 12 nucleotides matching TRBD2. V shed 4 bases and J 5 bases; nucleotides not matched to a gene: 9. The CDR3 length is 16 residues. Germline CDR1 reads MNHEY; CDR2 reads SMNVEV (reference sequence).